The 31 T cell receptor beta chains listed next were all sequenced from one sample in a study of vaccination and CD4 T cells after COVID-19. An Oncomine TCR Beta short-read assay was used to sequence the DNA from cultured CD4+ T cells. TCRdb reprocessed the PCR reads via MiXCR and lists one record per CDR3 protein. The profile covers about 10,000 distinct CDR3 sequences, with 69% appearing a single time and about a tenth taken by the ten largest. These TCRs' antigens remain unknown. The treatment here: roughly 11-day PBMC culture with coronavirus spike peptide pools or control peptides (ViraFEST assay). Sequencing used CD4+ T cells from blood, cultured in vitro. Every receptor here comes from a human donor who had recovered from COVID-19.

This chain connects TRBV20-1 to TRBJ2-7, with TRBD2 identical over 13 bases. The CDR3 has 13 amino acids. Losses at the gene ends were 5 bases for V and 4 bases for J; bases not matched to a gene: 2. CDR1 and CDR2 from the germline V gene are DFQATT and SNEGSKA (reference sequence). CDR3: CSAGTSGIYEQYF. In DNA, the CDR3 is TGCAGTGCTGGGACTAGCGGGATTTACGAGCAGTACTTC.

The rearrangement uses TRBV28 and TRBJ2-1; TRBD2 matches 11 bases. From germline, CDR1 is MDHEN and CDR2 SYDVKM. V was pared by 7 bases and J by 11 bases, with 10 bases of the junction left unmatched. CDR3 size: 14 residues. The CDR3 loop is CASIPGLAVDKQFF. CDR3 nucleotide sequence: TGTGCCAGCATCCCGGGACTAGCGGTAGACAAGCAGTTCTTC.

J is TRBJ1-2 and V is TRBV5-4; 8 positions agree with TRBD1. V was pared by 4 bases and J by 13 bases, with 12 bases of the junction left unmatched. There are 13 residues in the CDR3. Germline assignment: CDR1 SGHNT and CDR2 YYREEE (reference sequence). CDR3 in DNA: TGTGCCAGCAGCCCGGACAGGGCGAAGGGGTGCACCTTC. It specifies CASSPDRAKGCTF.

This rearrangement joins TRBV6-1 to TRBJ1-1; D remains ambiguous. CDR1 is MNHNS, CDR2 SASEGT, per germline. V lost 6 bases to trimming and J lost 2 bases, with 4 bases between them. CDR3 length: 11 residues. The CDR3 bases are TGTGCCAGCAGGGAAAACACTGAAGCTTTCTTT. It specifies CASRENTEAFF.

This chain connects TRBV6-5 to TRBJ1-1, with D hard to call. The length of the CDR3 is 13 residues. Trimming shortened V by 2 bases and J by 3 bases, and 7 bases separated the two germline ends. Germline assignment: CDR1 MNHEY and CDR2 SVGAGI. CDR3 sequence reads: CASSYRRDTEAFF. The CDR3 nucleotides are TGTGCCAGCAGTTACCGACGGGACACTGAAGCTTTCTTT.

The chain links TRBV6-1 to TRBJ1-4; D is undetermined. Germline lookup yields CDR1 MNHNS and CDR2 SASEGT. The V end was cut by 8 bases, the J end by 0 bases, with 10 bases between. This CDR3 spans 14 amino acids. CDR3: CASGQPATNEKLFF. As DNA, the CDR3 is TGTGCCAGCGGTCAACCAGCAACTAATGAAAAACTGTTTTTT.

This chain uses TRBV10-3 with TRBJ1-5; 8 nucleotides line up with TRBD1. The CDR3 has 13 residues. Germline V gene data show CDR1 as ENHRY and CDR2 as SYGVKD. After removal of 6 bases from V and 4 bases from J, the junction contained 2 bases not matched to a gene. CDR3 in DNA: TGTGCCATCAGCGGACAGGGTAATCAGCCCCAGCATTTT. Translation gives CAISGQGNQPQHF.

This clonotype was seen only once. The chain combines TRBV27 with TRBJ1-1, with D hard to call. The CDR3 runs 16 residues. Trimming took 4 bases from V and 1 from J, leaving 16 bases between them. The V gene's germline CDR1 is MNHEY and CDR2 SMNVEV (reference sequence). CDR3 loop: CASSSPTKGPNTEAFF. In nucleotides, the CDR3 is TGTGCCAGCAGTTCCCCGACAAAAGGTCCGAACACTGAAGCTTTCTTT.

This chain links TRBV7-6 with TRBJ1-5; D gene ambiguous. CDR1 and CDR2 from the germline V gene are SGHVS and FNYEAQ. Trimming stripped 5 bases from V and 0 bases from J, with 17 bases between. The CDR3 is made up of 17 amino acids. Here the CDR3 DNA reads TGTGCCAGCAGCCCCGCGTCTACGGATTATAGCAATCAGCCCCAGCATTTT. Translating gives CASSPASTDYSNQPQHF. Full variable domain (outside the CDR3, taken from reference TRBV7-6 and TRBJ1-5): GAGVSQSPRYKVTKRGQDVALRCDPISGHVSLYWYRQALGQGPEFLTYFNYEAQQDKSGLPNDRFSAERPEGSISTLTIQRTEQRDSAMYRCASSPASTDYSNQPQHFGDGTRLSIL.

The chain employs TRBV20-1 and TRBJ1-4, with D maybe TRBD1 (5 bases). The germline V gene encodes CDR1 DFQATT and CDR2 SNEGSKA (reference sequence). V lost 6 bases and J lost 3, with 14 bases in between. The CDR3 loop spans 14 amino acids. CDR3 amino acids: CSAPSTVANEKLFF. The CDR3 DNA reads TGCAGTGCGCCGTCGACAGTCGCTAATGAAAAACTGTTTTTT.

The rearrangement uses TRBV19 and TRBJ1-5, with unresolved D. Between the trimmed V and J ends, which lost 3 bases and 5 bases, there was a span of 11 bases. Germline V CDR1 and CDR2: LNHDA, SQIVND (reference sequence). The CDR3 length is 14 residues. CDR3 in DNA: TGTGCCAGTAGTATCAAGTGGCGGGATCAGCCCCAGCATTTT. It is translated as CASSIKWRDQPQHF.

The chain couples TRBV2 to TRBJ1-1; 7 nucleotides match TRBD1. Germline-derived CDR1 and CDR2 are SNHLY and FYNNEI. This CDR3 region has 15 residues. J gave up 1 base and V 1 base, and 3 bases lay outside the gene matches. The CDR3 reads CASSEVQGRNTEAFF. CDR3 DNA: TGTGCCAGCAGTGAAGTACAGGGGCGGAACACTGAAGCTTTCTTT.

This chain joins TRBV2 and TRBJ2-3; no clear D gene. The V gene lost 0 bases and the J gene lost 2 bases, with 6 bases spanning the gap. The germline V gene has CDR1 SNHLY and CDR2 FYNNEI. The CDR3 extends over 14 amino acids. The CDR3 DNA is TGTGCCAGCAGTGAAGCAGCCTCCACAGATACGCAGTATTTT. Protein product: CASSEAASTDTQYF. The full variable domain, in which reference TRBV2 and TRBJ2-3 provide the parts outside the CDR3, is EPEVTQTPSHQVTQMGQEVILRCVPISNHLYFYWYRQILGQKVEFLVSFYNNEISEKSEIFDDQFSVERPDGSNFTLKIRSTKLEDSAMYFCASSEAASTDTQYFGPGTRLTVL.

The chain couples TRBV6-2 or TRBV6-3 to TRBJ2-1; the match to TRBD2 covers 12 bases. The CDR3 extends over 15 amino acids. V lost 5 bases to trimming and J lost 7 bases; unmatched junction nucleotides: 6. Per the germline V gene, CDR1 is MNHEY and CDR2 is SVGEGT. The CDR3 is CASSLAGGLTNEQFF. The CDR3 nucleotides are TGTGCCAGCAGTCTAGCGGGAGGGCTTACGAATGAGCAGTTCTTC.

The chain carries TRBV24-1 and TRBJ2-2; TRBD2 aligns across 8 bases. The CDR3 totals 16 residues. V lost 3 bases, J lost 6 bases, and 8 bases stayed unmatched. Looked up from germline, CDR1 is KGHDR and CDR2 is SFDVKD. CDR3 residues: CATSDAGLEIPGELFF. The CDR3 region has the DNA TGTGCCACCAGTGATGCGGGACTAGAAATTCCCGGGGAGCTGTTTTTT.

In DNA form, the CDR3 reads TGTGCCAGCAGCGTAGAGGGCTCTGGGGCCAACGTCCTGACTTTC. Its translation: CASSVEGSGANVLTF. The V and J genes are TRBV9 and TRBJ2-6; D is ambiguous. In germline, CDR1 is SGDLS, CDR2 YYNGEE. CDR3 length equals 15 residues. Deletions cut 0 bases from V and 0 bases from J, with 4 bases between.

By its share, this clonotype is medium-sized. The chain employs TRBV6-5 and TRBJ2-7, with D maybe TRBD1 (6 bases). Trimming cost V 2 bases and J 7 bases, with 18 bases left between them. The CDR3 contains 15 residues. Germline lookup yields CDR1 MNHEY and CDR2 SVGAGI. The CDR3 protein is CASSYRNTGLGEQYF. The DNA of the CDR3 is TGTGCCAGCAGTTACCGGAACACAGGGTTGGGAGAGCAGTACTTC.

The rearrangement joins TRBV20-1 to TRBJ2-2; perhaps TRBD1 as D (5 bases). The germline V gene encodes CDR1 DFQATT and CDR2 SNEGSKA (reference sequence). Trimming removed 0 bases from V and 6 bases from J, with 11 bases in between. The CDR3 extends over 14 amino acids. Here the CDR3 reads CSARDSRAAGELFF. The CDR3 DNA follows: TGCAGTGCTAGAGATAGCAGGGCGGCCGGGGAGCTGTTTTTT.

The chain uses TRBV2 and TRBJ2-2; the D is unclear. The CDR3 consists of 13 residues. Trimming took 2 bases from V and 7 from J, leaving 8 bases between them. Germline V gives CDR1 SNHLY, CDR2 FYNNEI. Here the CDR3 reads CASSEPAGGELFF. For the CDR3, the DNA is TGTGCCAGCAGTGAACCAGCCGGCGGGGAGCTGTTTTTT. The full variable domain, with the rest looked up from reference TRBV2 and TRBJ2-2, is EPEVTQTPSHQVTQMGQEVILRCVPISNHLYFYWYRQILGQKVEFLVSFYNNEISEKSEIFDDQFSVERPDGSNFTLKIRSTKLEDSAMYFCASSEPAGGELFFGEGSRLTVL.

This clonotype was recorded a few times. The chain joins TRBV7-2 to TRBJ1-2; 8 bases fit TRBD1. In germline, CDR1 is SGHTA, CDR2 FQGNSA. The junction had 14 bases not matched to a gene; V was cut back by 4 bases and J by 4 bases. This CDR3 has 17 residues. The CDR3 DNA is TGTGCCAGCAGCTCCAGGACAGGGACAGTGTTAGGCTATGGCTACACCTTC. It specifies CASSSRTGTVLGYGYTF. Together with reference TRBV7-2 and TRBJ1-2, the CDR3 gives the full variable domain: GAGVSQSPSNKVTEKGKDVELRCDPISGHTALYWYRQSLGQGLEFLIYFQGNSAPDKSGLPSDRFSAERTGGSVSTLTIQRTQQEDSAVYLCASSSRTGTVLGYGYTFGSGTRLTVV.

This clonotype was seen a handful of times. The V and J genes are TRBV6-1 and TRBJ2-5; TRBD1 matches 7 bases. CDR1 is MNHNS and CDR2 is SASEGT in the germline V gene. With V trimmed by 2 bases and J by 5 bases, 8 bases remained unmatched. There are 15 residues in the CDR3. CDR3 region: CASSENRGRGETQYF. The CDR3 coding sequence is TGTGCCAGCAGTGAAAACAGGGGTAGGGGGGAGACCCAGTACTTC.

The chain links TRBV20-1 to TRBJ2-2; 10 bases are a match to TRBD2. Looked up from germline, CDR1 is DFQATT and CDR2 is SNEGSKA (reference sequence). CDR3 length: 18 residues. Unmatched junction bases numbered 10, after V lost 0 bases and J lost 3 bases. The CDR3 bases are TGCAGTGCTAGAGATCTGCGGAGCGGGGGGGCCGACACCGGGGAGCTGTTTTTT. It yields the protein CSARDLRSGGADTGELFF.

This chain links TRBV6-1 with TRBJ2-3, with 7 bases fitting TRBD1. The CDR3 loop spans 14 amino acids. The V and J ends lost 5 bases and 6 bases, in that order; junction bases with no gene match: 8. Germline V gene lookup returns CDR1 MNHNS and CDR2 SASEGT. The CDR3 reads CASSTGQSADTQYF. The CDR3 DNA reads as TGTGCCAGCAGTACGGGACAGTCGGCGGATACGCAGTATTTT.

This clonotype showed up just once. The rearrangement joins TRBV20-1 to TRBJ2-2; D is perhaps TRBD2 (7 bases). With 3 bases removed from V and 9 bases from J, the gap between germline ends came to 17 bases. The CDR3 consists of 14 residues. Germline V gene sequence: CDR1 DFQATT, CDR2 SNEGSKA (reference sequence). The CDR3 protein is CSAREGGVQRELFF. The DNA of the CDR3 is TGCAGTGCTAGGGAAGGGGGGGTCCAAAGGGAGCTGTTTTTT.

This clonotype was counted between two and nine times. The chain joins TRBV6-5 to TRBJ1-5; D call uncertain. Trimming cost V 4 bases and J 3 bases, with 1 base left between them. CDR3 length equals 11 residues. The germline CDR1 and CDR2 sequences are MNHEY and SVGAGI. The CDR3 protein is CASSFNQPQHF. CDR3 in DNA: TGTGCCAGCAGTTTCAATCAGCCCCAGCATTTT.

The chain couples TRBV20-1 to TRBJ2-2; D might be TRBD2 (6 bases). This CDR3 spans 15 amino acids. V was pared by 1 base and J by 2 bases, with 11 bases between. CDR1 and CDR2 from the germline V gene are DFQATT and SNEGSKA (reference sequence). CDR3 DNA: TGCAGTGCTAGAGCCCCGGGACTTAACACCGGGGAGCTGTTTTTT. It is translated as CSARAPGLNTGELFF.

CDR3 in DNA: TGTGCCGTAGGGGACCCCCCGCCGGGAAAACTGTTTTTT. Translating gives CAVGDPPPGKLFF. The chain carries TRBV19 and TRBJ1-4, with D possibly being TRBD1 (5 bases). The V end was cut by 11 bases, the J end by 10 bases, with 20 bases between. CDR1 is LNHDA, CDR2 SQIVND, per germline (reference sequence). The CDR3 loop spans 13 amino acids.

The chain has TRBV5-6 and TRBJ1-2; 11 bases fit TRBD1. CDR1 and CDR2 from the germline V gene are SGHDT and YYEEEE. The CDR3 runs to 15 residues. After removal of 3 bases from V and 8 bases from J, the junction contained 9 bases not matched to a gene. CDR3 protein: CASSSAGTGGRGYTF. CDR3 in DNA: TGTGCCAGCAGCTCTGCTGGGACAGGGGGGCGAGGCTACACCTTC.

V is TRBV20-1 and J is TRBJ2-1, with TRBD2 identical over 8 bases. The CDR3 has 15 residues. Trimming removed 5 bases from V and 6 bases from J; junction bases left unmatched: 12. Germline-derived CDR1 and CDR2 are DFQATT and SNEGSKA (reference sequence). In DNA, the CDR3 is TGCAGTGCTCCAAGCGGGAGTTCTCTTCGCAATGAGCAGTTCTTC. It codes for CSAPSGSSLRNEQFF.

CDR3 region: CASSPAGEGTAFF. The CDR3 region has the DNA TGCGCCAGCAGCCCGGCAGGGGAAGGGACAGCTTTCTTT. This rearrangement joins TRBV5-1 to TRBJ1-1, with D maybe TRBD1 (6 bases). The V gene lost 4 bases and the J gene lost 10 bases, with 17 bases spanning the gap. CDR3 size: 13 residues. Germline values: CDR1 SGHRS, CDR2 YFSETQ.

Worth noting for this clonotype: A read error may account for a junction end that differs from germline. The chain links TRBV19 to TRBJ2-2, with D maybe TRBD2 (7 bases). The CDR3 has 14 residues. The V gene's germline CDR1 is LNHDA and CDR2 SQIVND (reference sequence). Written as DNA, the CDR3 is TGTGCCACCAGGGCGGGGGCCATCACCAGGGAGCTGTTTTTT. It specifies CATRAGAITRELFF.